These T cell receptor beta chains were read from a single sample in a study of beta chain features in type 1 diabetes. The data were produced by immunoSEQ multiplex PCR, yet TCRdb's version contains in-frame clones alone and is incomplete. There are fewer than 350,000 clones in the sample; around 7.3% occur only once, and roughly 1% lies in the top ten. Sample: central memory CD4+ T cells from blood. All receptors come from a woman under 30 in good health. Each CDR3 is given with its conserved first and last residue. D genes are given only for firm matches. Clone size is stated in some rows and not others, as once, few, many or a class when expanded.

j_call: TRBJ2-7; v_call: TRBV11-1; d_call: .; clone_size: many; cdr3_nt: TGTGCCAGCAGCTTCTGGGGACCCTCCTACGAGCAGTACTTC; cdr3_aa: CASSFWGPSYEQYF
j_call: TRBJ1-2; v_call: TRBV7-2; d_call: TRBD1; clone_size: few; cdr3_nt: TGTGCCAGCAGCTCCTGGACAGGAGATCCCTATGGCTACACCTTC; cdr3_aa: CASSSWTGDPYGYTF
j_call: TRBJ2-2; v_call: TRBV5-4; d_call: .; clone_size: .; cdr3_nt: TGTGCCAGCAGCCCGGGGACGGGGACCGGGGAGCTGTTTTTT; cdr3_aa: CASSPGTGTGELFF
j_call: TRBJ2-3; v_call: TRBV27; d_call: .; clone_size: few; cdr3_nt: TGTGCCAGCAGTTTATTGTGGGAACGGGCAGATACGCAGTATTTT; cdr3_aa: CASSLLWERADTQYF
j_call: TRBJ1-2; v_call: TRBV7-2; d_call: TRBD1; clone_size: .; cdr3_nt: TGTGCCAGCAGCAAGACAGGGGAGGCCTATGGCTACACCTTC; cdr3_aa: CASSKTGEAYGYTF
j_call: TRBJ2-6; v_call: TRBV15; d_call: .; clone_size: few; cdr3_nt: TGTGCCACCAGCAGGGGAAGCTCTGGGGCCAACGTCCTGACTTTC; cdr3_aa: CATSRGSSGANVLTF
j_call: TRBJ1-2; v_call: TRBV6-1; d_call: .; clone_size: .; cdr3_nt: TGTGCCAGCAGTGAACTGGGGGGCTCTTCCTTGTATGGCTACACCTTC; cdr3_aa: CASSELGGSSLYGYTF
j_call: TRBJ2-2; v_call: TRBV5-6; d_call: .; clone_size: few; cdr3_nt: TGTGCCAGCAGCTTGTATCCTACCGGGGAGCTGTTTTTT; cdr3_aa: CASSLYPTGELFF
j_call: TRBJ2-4; v_call: TRBV6-6; d_call: .; clone_size: few; cdr3_nt: TGTGCCAGCAGCCCCGGGACAAACATTCAGTACTTC; cdr3_aa: CASSPGTNIQYF
j_call: TRBJ1-3; v_call: TRBV7-9; d_call: .; clone_size: .; cdr3_nt: TGTGCCAGCAGCCCACAGGGCTATACTGGAAACACCATATATTTT; cdr3_aa: CASSPQGYTGNTIYF
j_call: TRBJ2-4; v_call: TRBV4-1; d_call: .; clone_size: many; cdr3_nt: TGCGCCAGCAGCCAAGCGAATCTAGGGGGAGGAGGAAACATTCAGTACTTC; cdr3_aa: CASSQANLGGGGNIQYF
j_call: TRBJ1-3; v_call: TRBV7-9; d_call: .; clone_size: many; cdr3_nt: TGTGCCAGCAGCTTCTTAGGCTCTGGAAACACCATATATTTT; cdr3_aa: CASSFLGSGNTIYF
j_call: TRBJ2-5; v_call: TRBV6-1; d_call: TRBD1; clone_size: few; cdr3_nt: TGTGCCAGCAGTGAAGACAGGGGCCAACAAGAGACCCAGTACTTC; cdr3_aa: CASSEDRGQQETQYF
j_call: TRBJ1-1; v_call: TRBV5-1; d_call: TRBD1; clone_size: once; cdr3_nt: TGCGCCAGCAGCTTGGGACAGGGGTTCACTGAAGCTTTCTTT; cdr3_aa: CASSLGQGFTEAFF
j_call: TRBJ1-4; v_call: TRBV30; d_call: TRBD1; clone_size: .; cdr3_nt: TGTGCCTGGAGTACCGGGACAGGGGTCGTAAAACTGTTTTTT; cdr3_aa: CAWSTGTGVVKLFF
j_call: TRBJ1-2; v_call: TRBV29-1; d_call: .; clone_size: few; cdr3_nt: TGCAGCGTTGAAGGGGACGGCTACACCTTC; cdr3_aa: CSVEGDGYTF
j_call: TRBJ1-2; v_call: TRBV9; d_call: TRBD1; clone_size: few; cdr3_nt: TGTGCCAGCAGCGTAGATTACAGGGGCGACTATGGCTACACCTTC; cdr3_aa: CASSVDYRGDYGYTF
j_call: TRBJ1-1; v_call: TRBV7-2; d_call: .; clone_size: few; cdr3_nt: TGTGCCAGCAGCCCCGGTACCCGAGCTTTCTTT; cdr3_aa: CASSPGTRAFF
j_call: TRBJ2-1; v_call: TRBV9; d_call: TRBD1; clone_size: .; cdr3_nt: TGTGCCAGCAGCCCAAAGACAGGGGGCCTCTCCTACAATGAGCAGTTCTTC; cdr3_aa: CASSPKTGGLSYNEQFF
j_call: TRBJ2-5; v_call: TRBV11-1; d_call: .; clone_size: .; cdr3_nt: TGTGCCAGCAGCTCCGGACAGCAAGAGACCCAGTACTTC; cdr3_aa: CASSSGQQETQYF
j_call: TRBJ2-3; v_call: TRBV7-2; d_call: .; clone_size: few; cdr3_nt: TGTGCCAGCAGCTTAGAGAGTGGTGGCACAGATACGCAGTATTTT; cdr3_aa: CASSLESGGTDTQYF
j_call: TRBJ2-5; v_call: TRBV5-1; d_call: .; clone_size: many; cdr3_nt: TGCGCCAGCAGCTTGCAGGCGCAGGGCGGGGAGACCCAGTACTTC; cdr3_aa: CASSLQAQGGETQYF
j_call: TRBJ1-4; v_call: TRBV27; d_call: .; clone_size: .; cdr3_nt: TGTGCCAGCAGTTTGGGTCAGGGGAATGAAAAACTGTTTTTT; cdr3_aa: CASSLGQGNEKLFF
j_call: TRBJ1-2; v_call: TRBV29-1; d_call: TRBD1; clone_size: few; cdr3_nt: TGCAGCGTCGGACAGGGGTATGGCTACACCTTC; cdr3_aa: CSVGQGYGYTF
j_call: TRBJ1-5; v_call: TRBV30; d_call: TRBD1; clone_size: few; cdr3_nt: TGTGCCTGGGGAAGGGGACAGGGGAATCAGCCCCAGCATTTT; cdr3_aa: CAWGRGQGNQPQHF
j_call: TRBJ1-1; v_call: TRBV10-3; d_call: .; clone_size: few; cdr3_nt: TGTGCCATCAGCGGGGGCACTGAAGCTTTCTTT; cdr3_aa: CAISGGTEAFF
j_call: TRBJ2-5; v_call: TRBV5-1; d_call: .; clone_size: few; cdr3_nt: TGCGCCAGCAGCTTATGGGGAGGGACAGACGAGACCCAGTACTTC; cdr3_aa: CASSLWGGTDETQYF
j_call: TRBJ2-1; v_call: TRBV2; d_call: TRBD2; clone_size: few; cdr3_nt: TGTGCCAGCAGTGTCAGGGGCGGGGGGATCTCCTACAATGAGCAGTTCTTC; cdr3_aa: CASSVRGGGISYNEQFF
j_call: TRBJ1-1; v_call: TRBV4-3; d_call: .; clone_size: few; cdr3_nt: TGCGCCAGCAGCCAAGGTCGCAGGGATGAAGCTTTCTTT; cdr3_aa: CASSQGRRDEAFF
j_call: TRBJ2-1; v_call: TRBV27; d_call: .; clone_size: .; cdr3_nt: TGTGCCAGCAGTTTTCGACCCTACAATGAGCAGTTCTTC; cdr3_aa: CASSFRPYNEQFF
j_call: TRBJ1-2; v_call: TRBV7-2; d_call: TRBD1; clone_size: many; cdr3_nt: TGTGCCAGCAGCCTTCAGGGGGCTGGCTACACCTTC; cdr3_aa: CASSLQGAGYTF
j_call: TRBJ2-5; v_call: TRBV5-1; d_call: .; clone_size: many; cdr3_nt: TGCGCCAGCAGCTACCGCGGATCGCGAGAGACCCAGTACTTC; cdr3_aa: CASSYRGSRETQYF
j_call: TRBJ2-2; v_call: TRBV7-2; d_call: .; clone_size: .; cdr3_nt: TGTGCCAGCAGCTACCGTTCCGGACCCCGATTTGGCGGGGAGCTGTTTTTT; cdr3_aa: CASSYRSGPRFGGELFF
j_call: TRBJ2-2; v_call: TRBV15; d_call: TRBD2; clone_size: .; cdr3_nt: TGTGCCACCAGCGGCTCGACTAGCGAAACGAACACCGGGGAGCTGTTTTTT; cdr3_aa: CATSGSTSETNTGELFF
j_call: TRBJ2-3; v_call: TRBV7-9; d_call: .; clone_size: .; cdr3_nt: TGTGCCAGCAGCCCCCGGCGACTCTCCACAGATACGCAGTATTTT; cdr3_aa: CASSPRRLSTDTQYF
j_call: TRBJ1-1; v_call: TRBV5-1; d_call: TRBD1; clone_size: .; cdr3_nt: TGCGCCAGCAGCCTCCGGACAGGGAACACTGAAGCTTTCTTT; cdr3_aa: CASSLRTGNTEAFF
j_call: TRBJ1-6; v_call: TRBV6-6; d_call: .; clone_size: .; cdr3_nt: TGTGCCAGCAATCTCGGGGCGGATTCACCCCTCCACTTT; cdr3_aa: CASNLGADSPLHF
j_call: TRBJ2-3; v_call: TRBV29-1; d_call: TRBD2; clone_size: few; cdr3_nt: TGCAGCGTTGGAGCGTCGGGGGGGCGGGAAGATACGCAGTATTTT; cdr3_aa: CSVGASGGREDTQYF
j_call: TRBJ1-1; v_call: TRBV29-1; d_call: .; clone_size: .; cdr3_nt: TGCAGCGTTCACCGACAGGCCCTGAACACTGAAGCTTTCTTT; cdr3_aa: CSVHRQALNTEAFF
j_call: TRBJ2-1; v_call: TRBV10-3; d_call: .; clone_size: .; cdr3_nt: TGTGCCATCAGTGAGTCCTCAGGAAGCAATGAGCAGTTCTTC; cdr3_aa: CAISESSGSNEQFF
j_call: TRBJ2-3; v_call: TRBV4-1; d_call: .; clone_size: few; cdr3_nt: TGCGCCAGCAGCCAAGAGGGGTGGGCCGCAGATACGCAGTATTTT; cdr3_aa: CASSQEGWAADTQYF
j_call: TRBJ2-3; v_call: TRBV2; d_call: TRBD2; clone_size: .; cdr3_nt: TGTGCCAGCAGTGAAATCCTAGCGGGGGATTTCACAGATACGCAGTATTTT; cdr3_aa: CASSEILAGDFTDTQYF
j_call: TRBJ2-5; v_call: TRBV7-2; d_call: .; clone_size: few; cdr3_nt: TGTGCCAGCAGCATCTCCAGGGGCCGGGAGACCCAGTACTTC; cdr3_aa: CASSISRGRETQYF
j_call: TRBJ2-5; v_call: TRBV2; d_call: .; clone_size: .; cdr3_nt: TGTGCCAGCAATTGGGAGTCAAGGTACCAAGAGACCCAGTACTTC; cdr3_aa: CASNWESRYQETQYF
j_call: TRBJ2-3; v_call: TRBV4-3; d_call: TRBD2; clone_size: .; cdr3_nt: TGCGCCAGCAGCCAACGGACTAGCTTCGAGACAGATACGCAGTATTTT; cdr3_aa: CASSQRTSFETDTQYF
j_call: TRBJ1-4; v_call: TRBV6-6; d_call: .; clone_size: .; cdr3_nt: TGTGCCAGCGGAACTAATGAAAAACTGTTTTTT; cdr3_aa: CASGTNEKLFF
j_call: TRBJ2-3; v_call: TRBV30; d_call: .; clone_size: .; cdr3_nt: TGTGCCTGGAGTAAGCGTAACGCAGATACGCAGTATTTT; cdr3_aa: CAWSKRNADTQYF